This TCR beta chain comes out of a study of OX40 agonist ivuxolimab in advanced cancers. Overall study context: It was permissible to have had prior anti-PD-1, anti-PD-L1 or anti-CTLA-4 therapy, and approximately 38% had some.

Germline CDR1 and CDR2: LNHDA and SQIVND (reference sequence). V gave up 10 bases and J gave up 3 bases, with 19 bases separating them. This CDR3 is built from 15 residues. As to this clone: Its antigen is unknown.

Clones were read by immunoSEQ multiplex PCR, and TCRdb kept only the in-frame ones, dropping some. The data show around 45,000 clones, roughly 90% seen once. Overall study findings and caveats: Part of the nonresponder group also had normalized T-cell clonal expansion that was low.

Sequencing used CD4+ or CD8+ T cells sorted from blood, obtained in a trial of the OX40 agonist ivuxolimab. The receptor was derived from an adult with an advanced solid tumor such as melanoma, head and neck, liver or kidney cancer. The chain links TRBV19 to TRBJ1-5; tentatively, D is TRBD1 (6 bases). The CDR3 loop is CATGGIWDNNQPQHF. For the CDR3, the DNA is TGTGCCACTGGAGGCATCTGGGACAACAATCAGCCCCAGCATTTT. Drawing the rest from reference TRBV19 and TRBJ1-5, the complete variable domain is DGGITQSPKYLFRKEGQNVTLSCEQNLNHDAMYWYRQDPGQGLRLIYYSQIVNDFQKGDIAEGYSVSREKKESFPLTVTSAQKNPTAFYLCATGGIWDNNQPQHFGDGTRLSIL.